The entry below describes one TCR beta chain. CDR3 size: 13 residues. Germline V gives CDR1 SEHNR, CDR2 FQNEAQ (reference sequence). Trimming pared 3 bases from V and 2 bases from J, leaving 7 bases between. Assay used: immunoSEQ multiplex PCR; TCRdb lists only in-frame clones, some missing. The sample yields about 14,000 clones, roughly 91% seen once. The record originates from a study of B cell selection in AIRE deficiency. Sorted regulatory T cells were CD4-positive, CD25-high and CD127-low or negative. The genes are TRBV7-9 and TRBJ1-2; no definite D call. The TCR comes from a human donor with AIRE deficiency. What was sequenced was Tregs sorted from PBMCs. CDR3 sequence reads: CASSFEQNYGYTF. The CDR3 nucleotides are TGTGCCAGCAGCTTCGAGCAAAACTATGGCTACACCTTC.